Below are 31 T cell receptor beta chains sequenced from a single sample in a study of blood T cell repertoires in COVID-19. Generated by immunoSEQ multiplex PCR, the TCRdb table keeps only in-frame clones and is missing some. The sample carries 150,000 to 200,000 clones, approximately 87% recorded once. Sequencing was done on a sample of peripheral blood. The receptor set was obtained from a woman in her sixties or seventies with COVID-19, enrolled during active disease.

This clone was counted a single time. The rearrangement joins TRBV11-2 to TRBJ2-7; 8 bases line up with TRBD1. Germline V gene data show CDR1 as SGHAT and CDR2 as FQNNGV. The J segment lost 5 bases and the V segment lost 3 bases, leaving 6 bases of the junction unmatched. The CDR3 runs 14 residues. The CDR3 nucleotides are TGTGCCAGCAGCTTTCAACAGGGGGTTGACGAGCAGTACTTC. Translation gives CASSFQQGVDEQYF.

This chain connects TRBV6-5 to TRBJ2-7; D not certain. Germline V gene lookup returns CDR1 MNHEY and CDR2 SVGAGI. The germline V and J ends were trimmed by 0 bases and 5 bases, with 8 bases remaining between them. This CDR3 region has 13 residues. CDR3 sequence (DNA): TGTGCCAGCAGTTACTCGAGCTCGCACGAGCAGTACTTC. Translated, it gives CASSYSSSHEQYF.

J is TRBJ1-6 and V is TRBV7-2; D remains ambiguous. Between the trimmed V and J ends, which lost 5 bases and 7 bases, there was a span of 6 bases. Per the germline V gene, CDR1 is SGHTA and CDR2 is FQGNSA. This CDR3 has 12 residues. This chain's CDR3 is CASSPQNSPLHF. In DNA form, the CDR3 reads TGTGCCAGCAGCCCGCAGAATTCACCCCTCCACTTT.

The chain has TRBV11-2 and TRBJ2-1; no clear D. Trimming cost V 1 base and J 9 bases, with 7 bases left between them. This CDR3 is built from 12 residues. CDR1 is SGHAT, CDR2 FQNNGV, per germline. The CDR3 DNA is TGTGCCAGCAGCTTAGGTCGTATTGAGCAGTTCTTC. Protein: CASSLGRIEQFF.

This chain uses TRBV28 with TRBJ2-7; the D gene is possibly TRBD2 (10 bases). Between the trimmed V and J ends, which lost 6 bases and 3 bases, there was a span of 15 bases. Germline CDR1 is MDHEN and CDR2 is SYDVKM. This CDR3 is 14 amino acids long. The CDR3 reads CASRLAGQGYEQYF. CDR3 DNA: TGTGCCAGCAGACTAGCGGGACAGGGCTACGAGCAGTACTTC.

The V gene is TRBV12-5, the J gene TRBJ2-2; 7 nucleotides line up with TRBD1. The CDR3 has 22 residues. After removal of 1 base from V and 6 bases from J, the junction contained 26 bases not matched to a gene. The germline gives CDR1 LGHNT, CDR2 FRNRAP. The CDR3 DNA reads as TGTGCTAGTGGTTTGGGCTCAGGGGGTTCTAGCACGAGTTCTCCCCGGTCCGGGGAGCTGTTTTTT. Its translation is CASGLGSGGSSTSSPRSGELFF. The whole variable domain, filled in from reference TRBV12-5 and TRBJ2-2, reads DARVTQTPRHKVTEMGQEVTMRCQPILGHNTVFWYRQTMMQGLELLAYFRNRAPLDDSGMPKDRFSAEMPDATLATLKIQPSEPRDSAVYFCASGLGSGGSSTSSPRSGELFFGEGSRLTVL.

This chain connects TRBV9 to TRBJ2-2, with D maybe TRBD2 (6 bases). The CDR3 runs to 16 residues. Germline V gives CDR1 SGDLS, CDR2 YYNGEE. Trimming left V 0 bases short and J 4 bases short, with 13 bases between. CDR3 bases: TGTGCCAGCAGCGTAGAAGGAGGGTACGGCACCGGGGAGCTGTTTTTT. It yields the protein CASSVEGGYGTGELFF.

CDR3 loop: CASSLRQGTGQPQHF. Written as DNA, the CDR3 is TGTGCCAGCAGTTTAAGGCAGGGTACCGGTCAGCCCCAGCATTTT. The J gene is TRBJ1-5, the V gene TRBV27; D possibly corresponds to TRBD1 (5 bases). The V end lost 2 bases, the J end lost 6 bases, and 14 bases lay between the germline ends. The V gene's germline CDR1 is MNHEY and CDR2 SMNVEV (reference sequence). This CDR3 contains 15 residues.

This sequence joins TRBV28 and TRBJ1-1; a possible D gene is TRBD1 (6 bases). The CDR3 runs to 14 residues. V was clipped by 6 bases and J by 5 bases, with 16 bases between them. Germline V gives CDR1 MDHEN, CDR2 SYDVKM. The CDR3 is CASSKQGVGTEAFF. CDR3 DNA sequence: TGTGCCAGCAGCAAACAGGGAGTTGGGACTGAAGCTTTCTTT. The full variable domain, in which reference TRBV28 and TRBJ1-1 provide the parts outside the CDR3, is DVKVTQSSRYLVKRTGEKVFLECVQDMDHENMFWYRQDPGLGLRLIYFSYDVKMKEKGDIPEGYSVSREKKERFSLILESASTNQTSMYLCASSKQGVGTEAFFGQGTRLTVV.

This chain's CDR3 is CASSQRRSTIYF. In nucleotides, the CDR3 is TGTGCCAGCAGCCAGAGGCGGTCCACCATATATTTT. V and J are TRBV3-1 (or the pseudogene TRBV3-2) and TRBJ1-3; D is uncertain. The V gene lost 3 bases and the J gene lost 9 bases, with 9 bases spanning the gap. The CDR3 spans 12 residues. Germline loops: CDR1 LGHDT, CDR2 YNNKEL (reference sequence).

This chain connects TRBV19 to TRBJ1-2; 7 positions agree with TRBD1. The ends lost 4 bases at V and 4 bases at J; junction bases unmatched: 9. The CDR3 has 15 amino acids. The germline V gene has CDR1 LNHDA and CDR2 SQIVND (reference sequence). The DNA of the CDR3 is TGTGCCAGTAGTAACCGAGGGGGCGACGGCTATGGCTACACCTTC. Its protein product is CASSNRGGDGYGYTF.

The V gene is TRBV28, the J gene TRBJ2-3; 11 bases line up with TRBD2. With 5 bases clipped from V and 4 bases from J, the junction kept 8 bases outside the gene matches. The CDR3 has 16 amino acids. Looked up from germline, CDR1 is MDHEN and CDR2 is SYDVKM. The CDR3 protein is CASSQILAGAADTQYF. The DNA of the CDR3 is TGTGCCAGCAGTCAGATACTAGCGGGAGCGGCAGATACGCAGTATTTT.

CDR3 protein: CASSQGTGLPYEQYF. DNA of the CDR3: TGCGCCAGCAGCCAAGGGACAGGTCTTCCCTACGAGCAGTACTTC. The J gene is TRBJ2-7, the V gene TRBV4-1; 7 nucleotides align to TRBD1. Germline V gene data show CDR1 as MGHRA and CDR2 as YSYEKL. The CDR3 length is 15 residues. V lost 1 base and J lost 2; bases outside the gene matches: 5.

This chain links TRBV11-3 with TRBJ2-5; 9 bases are shared with TRBD2. V was pared by 5 bases and J by 3 bases, with 4 bases of the junction left unmatched. Germline V gives CDR1 SGHNT, CDR2 YENEEA. CDR3 length equals 14 residues. DNA for the CDR3: TGTGCCAGCAGCCCGGCTAGCGGGGAAGAGACCCAGTACTTC. Protein: CASSPASGEETQYF.

The chain employs TRBV19 and TRBJ1-2, with 9 bases aligning to TRBD1. With 11 bases clipped from V and 4 bases from J, the junction kept 8 bases outside the gene matches. From germline, CDR1 is LNHDA and CDR2 SQIVND (reference sequence). The CDR3 sequence is 13 residues long. The CDR3 coding sequence is TGTGCCTCCACCCGGGACAGGGCCTATGGCTACACCTTC. Translating it yields CASTRDRAYGYTF.

DNA for the CDR3: TGTGCCACCAGTGATTCCGGACTAGCGAGCACAGATACGCAGTATTTT. This gives the protein CATSDSGLASTDTQYF. The V call is TRBV24-1, the J call TRBJ2-3, with 9 bases identical to TRBD2. CDR1 is KGHDR, CDR2 SFDVKD, per germline. CDR3 length: 16 residues. Trimming removed 2 bases from V and 0 bases from J; junction bases left unmatched: 2.

This clone was observed a handful of times. The chain is built from TRBV30 and TRBJ2-2; 12 positions agree with TRBD1. The CDR3 runs 16 residues. After removal of 4 bases from V and 0 bases from J, the junction contained 3 bases not matched to a gene. From germline, CDR1 is GTSNPN and CDR2 SVGIG (reference sequence). The CDR3 bases are TGTGCCTGGATAGGGACAGGGGGCCCGAACACCGGGGAGCTGTTTTTT. This encodes CAWIGTGGPNTGELFF.

V gene TRBV19 combines with J gene TRBJ2-1, with 8 bases fitting TRBD2. The CDR3 has 13 residues. V gave up 3 bases and J gave up 10 bases; unmatched junction bases: 5. Germline loops: CDR1 LNHDA, CDR2 SQIVND (reference sequence). The CDR3 bases are TGTGCCAGTAGTATGGACGGGAGGGGGGAGCAGTTCTTC. Its protein is CASSMDGRGEQFF.

The V and J genes are TRBV5-1 and TRBJ2-3; D gene uncertain. The ends were cut back, 3 bases at V and 4 bases at J, with 18 bases in the middle. The CDR3 consists of 16 residues. Germline loops: CDR1 SGHRS, CDR2 YFSETQ. The chain's CDR3 is CASSSKEGSSADTQYF. CDR3 nucleotides: TGCGCCAGCAGCTCGAAGGAAGGATCAAGCGCAGATACGCAGTATTTT. Together with reference TRBV5-1 and TRBJ2-3, the CDR3 gives the full variable domain: KAGVTQTPRYLIKTRGQQVTLSCSPISGHRSVSWYQQTPGQGLQFLFEYFSETQRNKGNFPGRFSGRQFSNSRSEMNVSTLELGDSALYLCASSSKEGSSADTQYFGPGTRLTVL.

This clone is a singleton in its sample. The rearrangement links TRBV19 to TRBJ1-5, with TRBD1 as a possible D gene (5 bases). CDR3 length equals 12 residues. V was cut by 6 bases and J by 6 bases, with 9 bases left in between. Germline values: CDR1 LNHDA, CDR2 SQIVND (reference sequence). CDR3 nucleotides: TGTGCCAGTAGCGTTAGGGGTCAGCCCCAGCATTTT. This gives the protein CASSVRGQPQHF.

Concerning this clone: Distinct nucleotide sequences in the sample also encode this CDR3. V and J are TRBV5-1 and TRBJ1-3, with D possibly being TRBD1 (5 bases). The CDR3 extends over 14 amino acids. Germline CDR1 SGHRS, CDR2 YFSETQ. V was cut by 0 bases and J by 2 bases, with 6 bases left in between. The CDR3 protein is CASSLAGAGNTIYF. DNA for the CDR3: TGCGCCAGCAGCTTGGCGGGGGCTGGAAACACCATATATTTT.

This sequence joins TRBV6-5 and TRBJ2-7; weak D call: TRBD2 (5 bases). Germline CDR1 MNHEY, CDR2 SVGAGI. This CDR3 has 16 residues. Trimming left V 0 bases short and J 6 bases short, with 18 bases between. The CDR3: CASSYSNAGVTFEQYF. The CDR3 bases are TGTGCCAGCAGTTACTCGAACGCCGGGGTGACATTCGAGCAGTACTTC.

The chain joins TRBV19 to TRBJ1-2, with no clear D. This CDR3 contains 15 residues. The V gene lost 5 bases and the J gene lost 1 base, with 14 bases spanning the gap. Germline CDR1 is LNHDA and CDR2 is SQIVND (reference sequence). The DNA of the CDR3 is TGTGCCAGTAGTCTGGCGGCAGTATTTAACTATGGCTACACCTTC. Protein product: CASSLAAVFNYGYTF.

The V call is TRBV5-1, the J call TRBJ2-6, with no clear D. The CDR3 is 14 amino acids. V was pared by 2 bases and J by 0 bases, with 3 bases between. Germline CDR1 reads SGHRS; CDR2 reads YFSETQ. The CDR3: CASSFGSGANVLTF. The CDR3, as DNA: TGCGCCAGCAGCTTCGGCTCTGGGGCCAACGTCCTGACTTTC.

The genes are TRBV11-3 and TRBJ2-3, with 9 positions matching TRBD2. The V segment lost 5 bases and the J segment 6 bases; nucleotides outside the gene matches: 9. This CDR3 has 15 residues. The germline V gene has CDR1 SGHNT and CDR2 YENEEA. The CDR3 protein is CASSRAGGPTDTQYF. The CDR3 region has the DNA TGTGCCAGCAGCAGGGCGGGAGGGCCAACGGATACGCAGTATTTT.

The V call is TRBV21-1, the J call TRBJ2-2; the table names TRBD1, a call not compared with the DNA. TRBV21-1 represents a pseudogene. CDR3 length: 17 amino acids. CDR3 nucleotide sequence: TGTGCCAGCTTGGACGGGACAGGGAAAAGAGGCACCGGGGAGCTGTTTTTT. Translation: CASLDGTGKRGTGELFF.

The J gene is TRBJ1-5, the V gene TRBV30; 8 nucleotides agree with TRBD1. Trimming took 2 bases from V and 9 from J; bases not matched to a gene: 9. This CDR3 spans 14 amino acids. Germline V gene data show CDR1 as GTSNPN and CDR2 as SVGIG (reference sequence). The CDR3: CAWSSTGGGRPQHF. DNA of the CDR3: TGTGCCTGGAGTTCAACAGGGGGTGGAAGGCCCCAGCATTTT.

The rearrangement links TRBV19 to TRBJ2-1; possible D gene TRBD2, 5 bases. With 7 bases removed from V and 0 bases from J, the gap between germline ends came to 10 bases. CDR1 is LNHDA, CDR2 SQIVND, per germline (reference sequence). CDR3 length: 14 residues. The CDR3 sequence is CASTEDFSYNEQFF. The DNA for the CDR3 is TGTGCCAGTACAGAGGACTTCTCCTACAATGAGCAGTTCTTC.

The chain is built from TRBV12-3 or TRBV12-4 and TRBJ1-1; weak D call: TRBD1 (6 bases). This CDR3 is built from 11 residues. Trimming took off 8 bases at V and 10 bases at J, with 14 bases between the two ends. The chain's CDR3 is CASFLSGVAFF. The CDR3 coding sequence is TGTGCCAGCTTTCTCTCAGGGGTAGCTTTCTTT.

The rearrangement uses TRBV4-1 and TRBJ2-1; D is possibly TRBD2 (6 bases). The CDR3 loop spans 15 amino acids. Per the germline V gene, CDR1 is MGHRA and CDR2 is YSYEKL. V lost 4 bases and J lost 1, with 11 bases in between. The CDR3 here is CASSPGVGSYNEQFF. In DNA form, the CDR3 reads TGCGCCAGCAGCCCGGGGGTGGGGTCCTACAATGAGCAGTTCTTC.

A few counts support this clone. This rearrangement joins TRBV15 to TRBJ1-1; 9 nucleotides match TRBD1. The CDR3 has 16 residues. Per germline, CDR1 LNHNV and CDR2 YYDKDF (reference sequence). The V and J ends lost 4 bases and 0 bases, in that order; junction bases with no gene match: 6. The CDR3 DNA reads as TGTGCCACCAGCAAAGAGGGGACAGGGATGAACACTGAAGCTTTCTTT. It yields the protein CATSKEGTGMNTEAFF.